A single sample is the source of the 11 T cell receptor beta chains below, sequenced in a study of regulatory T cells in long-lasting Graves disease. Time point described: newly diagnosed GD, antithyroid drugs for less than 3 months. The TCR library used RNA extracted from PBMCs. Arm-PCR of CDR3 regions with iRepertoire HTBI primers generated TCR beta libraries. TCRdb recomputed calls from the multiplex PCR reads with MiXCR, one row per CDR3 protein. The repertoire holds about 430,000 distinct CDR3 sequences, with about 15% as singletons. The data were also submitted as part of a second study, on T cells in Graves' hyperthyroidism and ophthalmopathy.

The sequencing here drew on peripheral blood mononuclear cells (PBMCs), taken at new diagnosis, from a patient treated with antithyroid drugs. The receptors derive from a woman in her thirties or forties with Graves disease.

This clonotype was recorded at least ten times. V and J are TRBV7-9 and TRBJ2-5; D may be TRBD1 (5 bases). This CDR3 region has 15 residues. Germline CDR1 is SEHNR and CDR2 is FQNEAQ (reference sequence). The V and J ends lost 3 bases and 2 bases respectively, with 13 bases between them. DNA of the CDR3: TGTGCCAGCAGCTTTTTTGCAGGGCTTCAAGAGACCCAGTACTTC. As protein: CASSFFAGLQETQYF.

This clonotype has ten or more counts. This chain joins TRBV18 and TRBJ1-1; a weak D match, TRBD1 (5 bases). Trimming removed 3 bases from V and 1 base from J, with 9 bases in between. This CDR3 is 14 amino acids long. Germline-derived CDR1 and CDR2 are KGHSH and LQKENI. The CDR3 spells CASSPYRGNTEAFF. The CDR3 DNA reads TGTGCCAGCTCACCGTATAGGGGGAACACTGAAGCTTTCTTT.

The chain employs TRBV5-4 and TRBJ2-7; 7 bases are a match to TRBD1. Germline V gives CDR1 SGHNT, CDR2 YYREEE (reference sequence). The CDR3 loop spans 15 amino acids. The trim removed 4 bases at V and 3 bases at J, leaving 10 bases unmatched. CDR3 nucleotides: TGTGCCAGCAGCACCCTGACAGGGTCGAGCTACGAGCAGTACTTC. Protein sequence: CASSTLTGSSYEQYF.

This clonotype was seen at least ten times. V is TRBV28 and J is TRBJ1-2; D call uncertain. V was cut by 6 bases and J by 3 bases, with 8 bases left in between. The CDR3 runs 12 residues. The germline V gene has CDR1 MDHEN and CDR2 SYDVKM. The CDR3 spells CASRGGDYGYTF. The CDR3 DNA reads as TGTGCCAGCAGGGGCGGCGACTATGGCTACACCTTC.

The CDR3 region has the DNA TGTGCCAGCAGCCCCCGGGACAGGGCATCTGGGGCCAACGTCCTGACTTTC. Protein product: CASSPRDRASGANVLTF. The V call is TRBV11-3, the J call TRBJ2-6; TRBD1 aligns across 9 bases. V lost 5 bases to trimming and J lost 1 base; unmatched junction nucleotides: 6. Germline CDR1 reads SGHNT; CDR2 reads YENEEA. This CDR3 has 17 residues.

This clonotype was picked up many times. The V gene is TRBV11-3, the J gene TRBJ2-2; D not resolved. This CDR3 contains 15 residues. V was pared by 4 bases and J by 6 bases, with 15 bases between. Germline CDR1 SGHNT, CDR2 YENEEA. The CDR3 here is CASSSRGWGPGELFF. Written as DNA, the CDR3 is TGTGCCAGCAGCTCCAGAGGCTGGGGTCCCGGGGAGCTGTTTTTT.

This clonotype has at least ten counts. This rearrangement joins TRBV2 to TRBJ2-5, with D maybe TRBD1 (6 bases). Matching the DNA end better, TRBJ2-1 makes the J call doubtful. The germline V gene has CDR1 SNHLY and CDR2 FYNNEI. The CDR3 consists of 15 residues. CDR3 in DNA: TGTGCCAGCAGTCCTAACAGGGCCGGCGTCGTCGAGCAGTTCTTC. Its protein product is CASSPNRAGVVEQFF.

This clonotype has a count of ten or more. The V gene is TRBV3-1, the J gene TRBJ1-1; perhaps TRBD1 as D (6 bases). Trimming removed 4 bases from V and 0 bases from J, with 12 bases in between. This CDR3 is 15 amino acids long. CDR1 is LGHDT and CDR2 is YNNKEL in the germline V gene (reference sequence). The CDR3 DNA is TGTGCCAGCAGCCCCAGGACAGATCTGAACACTGAAGCTTTCTTT. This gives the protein CASSPRTDLNTEAFF. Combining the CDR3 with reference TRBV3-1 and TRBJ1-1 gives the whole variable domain DTAVSQTPKYLVTQMGNDKSIKCEQNLGHDTMYWYKQDSKKFLKIMFSYNNKELIINETVPNRFSPKSPDKAHLNLHINSLELGDSAVYFCASSPRTDLNTEAFFGQGTRLTVV.

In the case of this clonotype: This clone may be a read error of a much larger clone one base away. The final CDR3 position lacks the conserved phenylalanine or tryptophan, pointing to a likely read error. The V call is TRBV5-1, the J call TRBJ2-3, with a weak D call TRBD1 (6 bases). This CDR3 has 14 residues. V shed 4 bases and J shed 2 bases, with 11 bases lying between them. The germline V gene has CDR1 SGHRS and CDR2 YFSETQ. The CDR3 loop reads CASSPDSPTDTQYL. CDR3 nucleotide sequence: TGCGCCAGCAGCCCGGACAGCCCCACAGATACGCAGTATCTT.

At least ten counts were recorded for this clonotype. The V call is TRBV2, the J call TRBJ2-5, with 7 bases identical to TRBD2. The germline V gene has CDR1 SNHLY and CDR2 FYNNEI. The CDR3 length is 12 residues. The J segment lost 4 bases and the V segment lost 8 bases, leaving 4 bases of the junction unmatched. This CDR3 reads CASRDYRETQYF. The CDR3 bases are TGTGCCAGCCGGGACTATAGAGAGACCCAGTACTTC.

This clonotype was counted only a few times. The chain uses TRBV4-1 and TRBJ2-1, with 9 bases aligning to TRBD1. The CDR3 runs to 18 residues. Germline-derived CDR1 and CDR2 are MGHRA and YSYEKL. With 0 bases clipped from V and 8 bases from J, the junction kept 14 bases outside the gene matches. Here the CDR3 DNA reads TGCGCCAGCAGCCAAGATCCGGCACCGGGACAGGGTTGGGATGAGCAGTTCTTC. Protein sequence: CASSQDPAPGQGWDEQFF.